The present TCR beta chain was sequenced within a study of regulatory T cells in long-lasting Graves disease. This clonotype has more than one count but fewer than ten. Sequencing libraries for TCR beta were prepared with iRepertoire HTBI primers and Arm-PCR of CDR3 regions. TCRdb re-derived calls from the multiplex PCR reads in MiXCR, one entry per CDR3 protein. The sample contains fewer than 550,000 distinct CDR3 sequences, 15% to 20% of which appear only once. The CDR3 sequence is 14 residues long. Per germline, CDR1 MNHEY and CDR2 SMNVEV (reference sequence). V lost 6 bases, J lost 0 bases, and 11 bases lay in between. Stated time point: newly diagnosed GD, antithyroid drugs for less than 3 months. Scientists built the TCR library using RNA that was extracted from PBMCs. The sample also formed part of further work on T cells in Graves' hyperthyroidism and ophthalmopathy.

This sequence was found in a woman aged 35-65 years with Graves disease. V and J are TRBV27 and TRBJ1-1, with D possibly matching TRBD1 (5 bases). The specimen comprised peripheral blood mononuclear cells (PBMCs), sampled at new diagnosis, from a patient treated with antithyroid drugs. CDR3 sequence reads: CASRRGNLNTEAFF. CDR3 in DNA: TGTGCCAGCAGGAGGGGTAACCTGAACACTGAAGCTTTCTTT.